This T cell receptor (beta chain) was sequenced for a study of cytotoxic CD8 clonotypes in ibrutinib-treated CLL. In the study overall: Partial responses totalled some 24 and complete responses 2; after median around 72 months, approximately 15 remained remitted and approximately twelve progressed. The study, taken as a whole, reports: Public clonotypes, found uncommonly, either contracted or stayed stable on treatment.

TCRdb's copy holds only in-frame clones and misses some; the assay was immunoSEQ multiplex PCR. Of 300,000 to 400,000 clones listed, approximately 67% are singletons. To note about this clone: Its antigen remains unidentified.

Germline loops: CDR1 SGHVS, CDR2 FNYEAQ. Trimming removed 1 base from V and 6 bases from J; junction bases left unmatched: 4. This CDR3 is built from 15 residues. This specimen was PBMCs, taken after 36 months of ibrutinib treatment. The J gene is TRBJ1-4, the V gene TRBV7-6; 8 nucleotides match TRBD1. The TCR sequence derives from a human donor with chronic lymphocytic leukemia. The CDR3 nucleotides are TGTGCCAGCAGCTTAGTAACAGGGGGAGATGAAAAACTGTTTTTT. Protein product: CASSLVTGGDEKLFF.